This T cell receptor beta chain emerged from a study of CXCR3-negative and CXCR3-positive naive CD8 T cells. Study context: Summed over all libraries, TRB reads came to 110 million to 150 million, with about 1.5 +/- 0.3 million per library. Whole-study results and caveats: Memory, not naive, CXCR3-negative and CXCR3-positive cells differed in TRBV-TRBJ usage. Comparably high diversity marked both naive subsets, whereas memory CD8+ cells had much lower diversity.

CDR1 SGHRS and CDR2 YFSETQ come from the germline V gene. The CDR3 covers 16 residues. Notes on this clonotype: The antigen remains undetermined.

Libraries were UMI-labeled 5' RACE TRB cDNA. TCRdb re-called the 5' RACE reads and gives one entry per CDR3 protein, without DNA. This sample lists about 41,000 distinct CDR3 sequences; its ten largest clones have approximately 14%. The TCR originated in a human donor in good health. Some clones in this sample may be carry-over from other donors' samples. The chain couples TRBV5-1 to TRBJ1-6; there is no DNA to check the TCRdb D call of TRBD1. Sequencing was carried out using memory CD8+ T cells from blood. Here the CDR3 reads CASSLTSAGANSPLHF.